What follows describes a single TCR beta chain. No cognate antigen has been identified for it. The record has no base qualities; no much larger clone is one base away. At diagnosis, peripheral blood, uninvolved tumor-adjacent lung and tumor were collected and stored as a combination of fresh-frozen and FFPE material. For TCR repertoire profiling, blood samples were analyzed as peripheral blood mononuclear cells. The data were obtained in a study of T cells in localized non-small cell lung cancer (TCRdb year 2020). Regarding the complete study: The study analyzed T cell repertoires of 200 to 300 early-stage NSCLC patients, comparing tumors and uninvolved tumor-adjacent lungs. The cohort was made up of around 220 treatment-naive NSCLC patients whose localized lung tumors had been resected. NSCLC patients had a mean age of roughly 66 years, and 120 to 150 were male and around 110 female.

Results the study describes overall, beyond this receptor: The highest T cell clonality was observed in uninvolved tumor-adjacent lung, where clonality exceeded that of tumor, suggesting that antigenic responses were more focused in uninvolved tumor-adjacent lung. Because the study design was exploratory, TCR variables were selected using unadjusted p-values without false-discovery rate correction. Because multi-region sequencing of the tumors was not done, intratumor heterogeneity could not be ruled out. A median of approximately 57 of the top 100 tumor clones were detected in paired uninvolved adjacent lung, and approximately 28 of these tumor clones were also found among the top 100 clones of the paired uninvolved adjacent lung. Higher blood T cell density associated with longer overall survival, while higher adjacent-lung clonality associated with shorter survival.

The immunoSEQ Assay was used to sequence TCR beta CDR3 regions from DNA. As for how the authors treated the data: T cell density was computed as TCR beta template counts normalized to usable DNA estimated by amplifying housekeeping genes. Richness was estimated with the preseqR package, extrapolating to 400,000 templates for PBMC samples and 120,000 templates for tissue samples. Clonality was defined as one minus Pielou's evenness. To identify tissue-enriched TCRs, differential abundance testing was run on productive amino-acid clonotypes with a minimum total count of 5 and an alpha of 0.1. Repertoire overlap between compartments was quantified with the Jaccard Index and Morisita Overlap Index. GLIPH grouped TCR beta CDR3s together with public tetramer-defined viral CDR3s, and a viral motif had to include at least three viral sequences and show V-gene enrichment. TCRdb retrieved this table from immuneACCESS and kept in-frame rearrangements only. Not all clones are present; in checked studies, unresolved V genes account for under half, and no reason is known for the remainder. From that table come the V and J calls and clone size; the DNA was used to work out D and trimming. The sample yields 100,000 to 150,000 clones; roughly 90% were counted once. The leading ten clones occupy over 1.5% of the sample.

Here V drops 4 bases and J drops 4 bases, and the junction holds 5 bases not matched to any gene. Including cysteine and phenylalanine, the CDR3 has 14 amino acids. Only the CDR3 DNA stays, 42 bases, in frame from base 1. In the germline V gene, CDR1 corresponds to MNHNS and CDR2 to SASEGT. The TCR sequence derives from a female donor of 60 years or more with stage I lung adenocarcinoma. Sequencing was performed on peripheral blood, taken before any cancer treatment. The sequence is built from TRBV6-1 and TRBJ2-7; 9 of the junction bases match TRBD1. The CDR3 corresponds to CASSGGQGWYEQYF. The DNA is as follows: TGTGCCAGCAGTGGGGGACAGGGTTGGTACGAGCAGTACTTC.